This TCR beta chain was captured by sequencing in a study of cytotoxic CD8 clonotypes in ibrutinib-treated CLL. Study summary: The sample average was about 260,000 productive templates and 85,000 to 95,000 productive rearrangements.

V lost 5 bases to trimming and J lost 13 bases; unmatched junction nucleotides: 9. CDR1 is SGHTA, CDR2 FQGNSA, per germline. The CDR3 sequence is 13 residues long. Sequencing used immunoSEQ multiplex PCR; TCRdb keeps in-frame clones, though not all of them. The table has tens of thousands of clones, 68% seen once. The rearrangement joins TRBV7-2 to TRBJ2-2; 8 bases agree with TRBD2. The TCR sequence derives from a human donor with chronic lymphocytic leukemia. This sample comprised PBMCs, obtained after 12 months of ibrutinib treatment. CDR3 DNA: TGTGCCAGCAGCACGGGACTAGGGGCCGGGCTGTTTTTT. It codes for CASSTGLGAGLFF.